A single TCR beta chain is shown here with its context. The data stem from a study of blood T cell repertoires in COVID-19. Study in general: T cells, B-cell-depleted T cells, or PBMCs provided the cDNA or gDNA that served as material.

This table comes from immunoSEQ multiplex PCR, and its TCRdb copy is limited to in-frame clones, with some not included. The data hold about 180,000 clones, with around 86% observed a single time. The Seattle site enrolled patients during active infection and followed them longitudinally. The CDR3 contains 13 residues. The germline V and J ends were trimmed by 4 bases and 5 bases, with 10 bases remaining between them. From germline, CDR1 is SGHRS and CDR2 YFSETQ. The sample comprised peripheral blood. The chain couples TRBV5-1 to TRBJ2-1, with a possible D match to TRBD1 (6 bases). The TCR sequence derives from a woman aged 70-85 years with COVID-19, enrolled during active disease. The CDR3 is CASSVDRHNEQFF. The CDR3 DNA follows: TGCGCCAGCAGCGTGGACAGACACAATGAGCAGTTCTTC. Together with reference TRBV5-1 and TRBJ2-1, the CDR3 gives the full variable domain: KAGVTQTPRYLIKTRGQQVTLSCSPISGHRSVSWYQQTPGQGLQFLFEYFSETQRNKGNFPGRFSGRQFSNSRSEMNVSTLELGDSALYLCASSVDRHNEQFFGPGTRLTVL.